A selection of T cell receptor beta chains follows, all from one sample in a study of T cell repertoires in cytomegalovirus infection. TCRdb recomputed calls from the reads with MiXCR, one row per CDR3 protein. The sample lists about 240,000 distinct CDR3 sequences, about 7% occurring once. Material for sequencing was PBMCs. Every receptor here comes from a human donor in good health (CMV status not recorded). Some clones in this sample may be carry-over from other donors' samples. Both conserved end residues are part of each CDR3. A row's size may be missing; if present it is once, few, many or a size class.

j_gene: TRBJ2-3; abundance: many; v_gene: TRBV6-4; CDR3aa: CASSVGQGASDTQYF
j_gene: TRBJ2-2; abundance: many; v_gene: TRBV11-2; CDR3aa: CASSSLSGQGAGELFF
j_gene: TRBJ1-5; abundance: many; v_gene: TRBV28; CDR3aa: CASRGGPQPQHF
j_gene: TRBJ1-4; abundance: many; v_gene: TRBV7-8; CDR3aa: CASMGATNEKLFF
j_gene: TRBJ1-2; abundance: many; v_gene: TRBV2; CDR3aa: CASTGKVKTF
j_gene: TRBJ1-2; abundance: many; v_gene: TRBV19; CDR3aa: CASSRHSFGANGYTF
j_gene: TRBJ2-3; abundance: many; v_gene: TRBV4-3; CDR3aa: CASSQGGADADTQYF
j_gene: TRBJ1-2; abundance: many; v_gene: TRBV7-2; CDR3aa: CASSLRQSYGYTF
j_gene: TRBJ1-1; abundance: many; v_gene: TRBV7-2; CDR3aa: CASRRQGAGNTEAFF
j_gene: TRBJ1-2; abundance: few; v_gene: TRBV28; CDR3aa: CASSRQGGRYGYTF
j_gene: TRBJ1-2; abundance: few; v_gene: TRBV29-1; CDR3aa: CSVDRGYLYGYTF
j_gene: TRBJ1-4; abundance: many; v_gene: TRBV28; CDR3aa: CASSVWGASNEKLFF
j_gene: TRBJ2-2; abundance: many; v_gene: TRBV7-2; CDR3aa: CASIQDRAGTGELFF
j_gene: TRBJ2-1; abundance: many; v_gene: TRBV6-6; CDR3aa: CASSYETSGVYNEQFF
j_gene: TRBJ1-5; abundance: many; v_gene: TRBV7-8; CDR3aa: CASSFQRGNQPQHF
j_gene: TRBJ2-1; abundance: many; v_gene: TRBV3-1; CDR3aa: CASSQLNFNKLF
j_gene: TRBJ1-1; abundance: few; v_gene: TRBV7-9; CDR3aa: CASSLVVSKNTEAFF
j_gene: TRBJ1-5; abundance: many; v_gene: TRBV15; CDR3aa: CATSKVDQPQHF
j_gene: TRBJ2-3; abundance: -; v_gene: TRBV30; CDR3aa: CAWSGGFGNRRTDTQYF
j_gene: TRBJ2-1; abundance: many; v_gene: TRBV15; CDR3aa: CATSRDLAGRRLGQFF
j_gene: TRBJ2-1; abundance: many; v_gene: TRBV6-5; CDR3aa: CASSSGTTISLIREQFF
j_gene: TRBJ2-7; abundance: many; v_gene: TRBV2; CDR3aa: CASSPQGTEQYF